This TCR beta chain was profiled in a study of blood T cells in healthy people across ages. Whole-study results and caveats: Estimates of total diversity, which came from one million sequenced T cells, were considered to be underestimates.

Drawing of peripheral blood yielded ten milliliters from each donor. This CDR3 comprises 16 residues. Germline values: CDR1 LGHNA, CDR2 YSLEER. Trimming removed 1 base from V and 3 bases from J, with 15 bases in between. This clonotype has just a few counts. The antigen is unknown. PCR was performed a second time for about 7 to 11 cycles using a sample-barcoded 5' primer and a J-beta primer mix. MiXCR, applied by TCRdb to the 5' RACE reads, yields one record per CDR3 protein. The table has 700,000 to 1,000,000 distinct CDR3 sequences, under 45% seen once; the top ten hold approximately 20%. Input material: blood. The clonotype comes from a man aged 55 to 70 in good health. This chain uses TRBV4-3 with TRBJ1-1, with unresolved D. The CDR3 here is CASSQAHSARDTEAFF. The CDR3 region has the DNA TGCGCCAGCAGCCAAGCCCACAGCGCAAGGGACACTGAAGCTTTCTTT.